This is a list of T cell receptor beta chains from one sample in a study of T cell responses to AZD1222 COVID-19 vaccine. Clones were read by immunoSEQ multiplex PCR, and TCRdb kept only the in-frame ones, dropping some. The sample shows some 110,000 clones, 85% to 90% of them seen only once. Material: peripheral blood, obtained 28 days after the second AZD1222 dose. The receptor set was obtained from an adult who received the AZD1222 COVID-19 vaccine. Each CDR3 is given with its conserved first and last residue. D genes are given only for firm matches. Size is omitted from some rows. Given values are once, few, many or a class for expanded clones.

>TRBJ1-4|.|TRBV6-5|TRBD1
TGTGCCAGCAGTCGGGACAGGGCCCAAAAGGAACTGTTTTTT
CASSRDRAQKELFF
>TRBJ2-7|.|TRBV7-9|.
TGTGCCAGCAGCTTAGGAGGGGAACCGATCTACGAGCAGTACTTC
CASSLGGEPIYEQYF
>TRBJ2-1|once|TRBV9|.
TGTGCCAGCAGCTATTTGGCGGGGAACTACAATGAGCAGTTCTTC
CASSYLAGNYNEQFF
>TRBJ2-7|.|TRBV5-4|.
TGTGCCACCGAGGGACCTACCTACGAGCAGTACTTC
CATEGPTYEQYF
>TRBJ1-1|.|TRBV13|.
TGTGCCAGCAGCCCCGGGTCTATAAACACTGAAGCTTTCTTT
CASSPGSINTEAFF
>TRBJ2-1|.|TRBV30|TRBD2
TGTGCCTGGAGGCAGTCGGGACGGGGGGGATTCTACAATGAGCAGTTCTTC
CAWRQSGRGGFYNEQFF
>TRBJ2-7|.|TRBV27|.
TGTGCCAGCAGGATGCCGGGACAAGGTCAGAACGAGCAGTACTTC
CASRMPGQGQNEQYF
>TRBJ2-1|.|TRBV24-1|TRBD2
TGTGCCACCAATTCCGCTAGCGGGAGCGCGGATGAGCAGTTCTTC
CATNSASGSADEQFF
>TRBJ1-2|.|TRBV28|.
TGTGCCAGCAGTTTATTTGACGACGCAGCTAACTATGGCTACACCTTC
CASSLFDDAANYGYTF
>TRBJ1-6|once|TRBV2|.
TGTGCCAAGGGCGACAGCCGGCATAATTCACCCCTCCACTTT
CAKGDSRHNSPLHF
>TRBJ2-1|.|TRBV9|.
TGTGCCAGCAGACCGGGACTCCCCGGTGGGGGGCAGTTCTTC
CASRPGLPGGGQFF
>TRBJ1-2|.|TRBV27|.
TGTGCCAGCAGTGGTATGAGTGGCTACACCTTC
CASSGMSGYTF
>TRBJ1-2|.|TRBV2|.
TGTGCCAGCATAACACAGAGCCTTTTAGGCTACACCTTC
CASITQSLLGYTF
>TRBJ1-5|.|TRBV6-5|.
TGTGCCAGCAGCTTTAATAGCAATCAGCCCCAGCATTTT
CASSFNSNQPQHF
>TRBJ2-3|.|TRBV27|.
TGTGCCAGCAGTTTTGCCGGAGGTACGCAGTATTTT
CASSFAGGTQYF